These 30 T cell receptor beta chains originate from one sample sequenced in a study of T-cell reconstitution after alpha-beta-depleted transplantation in children. Researchers prepared the TCRbeta library using unique molecular identifiers, the study reports. TCRdb independently ran MiXCR on the PCR reads; one entry per CDR3 protein. The sample carries some 440,000 distinct CDR3 sequences, about 17% recorded once. The starting material was PBMCs, mostly from graft donor cells, obtained 360 days after TCRalphabeta/CD19-depleted stem cell transplant. These receptors came from a boy under three years old who had a stem cell transplant for Wiskott-Aldrich syndrome, so the T cells may come from the graft donor.

Points on this clonotype: Relative to the germline gene, one junction end is altered; a read error may explain this. The rearrangement joins TRBV2 to TRBJ2-5; perhaps TRBD2 as D (6 bases). CDR1 and CDR2 (germline): SNHLY, FYNNEI. CDR3 length: 16 residues. Written as DNA, the CDR3 is TGTGCTAGCAATAAACCCCCTCTAGCGCTCAAAGAGACCCAGTACTTC. Protein sequence: CASNKPPLALKETQYF.

This chain links TRBV7-2 with TRBJ2-3; 8 bases are shared with TRBD2. Unmatched junction bases numbered 4, after V lost 5 bases and J lost 0 bases. Germline V CDR1 and CDR2: SGHTA, FQGNSA. The CDR3 contains 15 residues. The CDR3 sequence is CASSRGGGSTDTQYF. CDR3 nucleotides: TGTGCCAGCAGCCGGGGGGGAGGGAGCACAGATACGCAGTATTTT.

This clonotype appeared many times. V usage is TRBV5-1 and J usage is TRBJ2-5; 10 nucleotides agree with TRBD2. J gave up 4 bases and V 0 bases, and 9 bases lay outside the gene matches. The CDR3 has 17 residues. CDR1 and CDR2 from the germline V gene are SGHRS and YFSETQ. CDR3: CASSLAGSSGSGETQYF. The CDR3 nucleotides read TGCGCCAGCAGCTTGGCCGGTTCTAGCGGGAGCGGAGAGACCCAGTACTTC.

The chain links TRBV29-1 to TRBJ2-3; D remains ambiguous. In germline, CDR1 is SQVTM, CDR2 ANQGSEA. This CDR3 contains 13 residues. The CDR3, as DNA: TGCAGTGAGCTAGGGCCTAGTTCAGATACGCAGTATTTT. It specifies CSELGPSSDTQYF.

The rearrangement uses TRBV29-1 and TRBJ2-1, with D tentatively TRBD2 (6 bases). CDR1 and CDR2 from the germline V gene are SQVTM and ANQGSEA. Trimming removed 7 bases from V and 6 bases from J, with 13 bases in between. This CDR3 is built from 12 residues. Here the CDR3 DNA reads TGCAGCGCCGCCCGGGAGATCAATGAGCAGTTCTTC. Protein sequence: CSAAREINEQFF.

The chain recombines TRBV5-1 with TRBJ2-3; D perhaps matches TRBD1 (5 bases). The CDR3 runs 15 residues. Germline V gives CDR1 SGHRS, CDR2 YFSETQ. V was shortened by 4 bases and J by 1 base, with 13 bases between the two germline ends. CDR3 DNA sequence: TGCGCCAGCAGCCCAGGGCGGTCTCGCACAGATACGCAGTATTTT. Translating gives CASSPGRSRTDTQYF.

This clonotype was counted at least ten times. The V and J genes are TRBV4-1 and TRBJ2-7; D remains ambiguous. Germline V gene sequence: CDR1 MGHRA, CDR2 YSYEKL. V lost 1 base and J lost 2, with 15 bases in between. This CDR3 comprises 16 residues. The CDR3 DNA follows: TGCGCCAGCAGCCAAGCGGTCAGTAGACCCACCTACGAGCAGTACTTC. Protein product: CASSQAVSRPTYEQYF.

V usage is TRBV7-2 and J usage is TRBJ2-1; D unclear. This CDR3 region has 15 residues. Between the trimmed V and J ends, which lost 1 base and 1 base, there was a span of 8 bases. The germline gives CDR1 SGHTA, CDR2 FQGNSA. The CDR3 bases are TGTGCCAGCAGCTTAGACCGGGCGTCCTACAATGAGCAGTTCTTC. The encoded protein is CASSLDRASYNEQFF. Combining the CDR3 with reference TRBV7-2 and TRBJ2-1 gives the whole variable domain GAGVSQSPSNKVTEKGKDVELRCDPISGHTALYWYRQSLGQGLEFLIYFQGNSAPDKSGLPSDRFSAERTGGSVSTLTIQRTQQEDSAVYLCASSLDRASYNEQFFGPGTRLTVL.

This clonotype has more than one count but fewer than ten. The V call is TRBV6-6, the J call TRBJ2-7, with 8 bases aligning to TRBD2. The CDR3 totals 13 residues. With 7 bases clipped from V and 2 bases from J, the junction kept 4 bases outside the gene matches. The V gene's germline CDR1 is MNHNY and CDR2 SVGAGI (reference sequence). The CDR3 spells CASTPGLAYEQYF. The CDR3 nucleotides read TGTGCCAGCACGCCGGGACTAGCCTACGAGCAGTACTTC.

The J gene is TRBJ2-5, the V gene TRBV5-5; 11 bases match TRBD1. Germline V gene lookup returns CDR1 SGHKS and CDR2 YYEKEE (reference sequence). The CDR3 length is 17 residues. The V gene end was trimmed by 1 base and the J gene end by 5 bases; junction bases not matched to a gene: 10. The CDR3 nucleotides read TGTGCCAGCAGCTTGATAGGGACAGGGGGGTTAGGGGAGACCCAGTACTTC. Residues: CASSLIGTGGLGETQYF.

The rearrangement uses TRBV6-1 and TRBJ2-3, with 8 bases fitting TRBD2. V was pared by 4 bases and J by 4 bases, with 4 bases of the junction left unmatched. CDR1 is MNHNS and CDR2 is SASEGT in the germline V gene. The CDR3 is 14 residues long. CDR3: CASSVKRESDTQYF. The CDR3 DNA follows: TGTGCCAGCAGTGTAAAGCGGGAGTCAGATACGCAGTATTTT.

This chain connects TRBV10-3 to TRBJ1-2, with D tentatively TRBD1 (5 bases). Germline CDR1 and CDR2: ENHRY and SYGVKD. The V and J ends lost 7 bases and 0 bases respectively, with 21 bases between them. The CDR3 is made up of 17 amino acids. The CDR3 sequence is CAITEGKGTDTNYGYTF. The CDR3 nucleotides are TGTGCCATCACCGAGGGGAAAGGGACGGATACTAACTATGGCTACACCTTC.

The J gene is TRBJ2-1, the V gene TRBV11-2, with no clear D. Looked up from germline, CDR1 is SGHAT and CDR2 is FQNNGV. V shed 3 bases and J shed 7 bases, with 13 bases lying between them. This CDR3 is built from 14 residues. The chain's CDR3 is CASSFSAKINEQFF. CDR3 DNA: TGTGCCAGCAGCTTTTCCGCGAAAATTAATGAGCAGTTCTTC. Complete variable domain (other parts from reference TRBV11-2 and TRBJ2-1): EAGVAQSPRYKIIEKRQSVAFWCNPISGHATLYWYQQILGQGPKLLIQFQNNGVVDDSQLPKDRFSAERLKGVDSTLKIQPAKLEDSAVYLCASSFSAKINEQFFGPGTRLTVL.

This sequence joins TRBV7-8 and TRBJ2-1, with no clear D. The CDR3 has 11 residues. CDR1 is SGHVS, CDR2 FQNEAQ, per germline. The ends were cut back, 1 base at V and 16 bases at J, with 11 bases in the middle. For the CDR3, the DNA is TGTGCCAGCAGCTTAGGGACGATTATCTTCTTC. It codes for CASSLGTIIFF.

The J gene is TRBJ2-5, the V gene TRBV10-3, with 13 bases lining up with TRBD2. This CDR3 spans 16 amino acids. Trimming cost V 6 bases and J 2 bases; bases outside gene matches: 6. The germline V gene has CDR1 ENHRY and CDR2 SYGVKD. The CDR3 reads CAISFRTSGGQETQYF. The CDR3 nucleotides are TGTGCCATCAGCTTTCGGACTAGCGGGGGACAAGAGACCCAGTACTTC.

The V call is TRBV12-3 or TRBV12-4, the J call TRBJ2-1; TRBD1 agrees at 7 bases. Trimming took 7 bases from V and 7 from J; bases not matched to a gene: 13. This CDR3 region has 15 residues. This CDR3 reads CASTDGQAWENEQFF. The CDR3 DNA sequence: TGTGCCAGCACCGACGGACAGGCCTGGGAGAATGAGCAGTTCTTC.

This clonotype was detected ten times or more. V usage is TRBV24-1 and J usage is TRBJ2-1; possibly TRBD1 for D (6 bases). V was trimmed by 7 bases and J by 6 bases, leaving 12 bases between them. This CDR3 is built from 13 residues. CDR1 is KGHDR and CDR2 is SFDVKD in the germline V gene. CDR3 amino acids: CATRGEQGNEQFF. In DNA form, the CDR3 reads TGTGCCACCAGGGGGGAACAGGGCAATGAGCAGTTCTTC.

This chain links TRBV3-1 with TRBJ2-1, with D perhaps TRBD2 (6 bases). CDR3 length: 16 residues. The germline V gene encodes CDR1 LGHDT and CDR2 YNNKEL (reference sequence). The germline V and J ends were trimmed by 4 bases and 0 bases, with 13 bases remaining between them. This CDR3 reads CASSRPSVSSYNEQFF. CDR3 coding DNA: TGTGCCAGCAGCCGGCCTAGCGTTAGCTCCTACAATGAGCAGTTCTTC.

The chain is built from TRBV24-1 and TRBJ2-4, with D uncertain. Germline V gives CDR1 KGHDR, CDR2 SFDVKD. V was pared by 9 bases and J by 5 bases, with 16 bases between. The length of the CDR3 is 14 residues. This CDR3 reads CATSPSNSQNIQYF. The CDR3, as DNA: TGTGCCACCTCCCCGAGCAACAGCCAAAACATTCAGTACTTC.

The gene calls are TRBV7-9 and TRBJ2-2, with D perhaps given as TRBD1 or TRBD2 (5 bases each). The CDR3 spans 15 residues. Deletions cut 1 base from V and 5 bases from J, with 11 bases between. Germline V gene sequence: CDR1 SEHNR, CDR2 FQNEAQ (reference sequence). CDR3 nucleotides: TGTGCCAGCAGCTTAGTAGAGGGACGGACCGGGGAGCTGTTTTTT. Translated: CASSLVEGRTGELFF.

This clonotype was observed a handful of times. This rearrangement joins TRBV9 to TRBJ2-1, with D perhaps TRBD1 or TRBD2 (5 bases each). The V end lost 4 bases, the J end lost 5 bases, and 13 bases lay between the germline ends. Germline-derived CDR1 and CDR2 are SGDLS and YYNGEE. The CDR3 has 14 amino acids. Here the CDR3 DNA reads TGTGCCAGCAGCATTTGGGGACGTAACAATGAGCAGTTCTTC. Protein product: CASSIWGRNNEQFF.

CDR3 residues: CSVRGGSKGSHEQYF. In DNA form, the CDR3 reads TGCAGCGTCAGGGGCGGGAGTAAGGGGAGCCACGAGCAGTACTTC. The chain couples TRBV29-1 to TRBJ2-7; D is possibly TRBD2 (7 bases). The CDR3 contains 15 residues. Germline CDR1 reads SQVTM; CDR2 reads ANQGSEA. Deletions cut 6 bases from V and 5 bases from J, with 23 bases between.

In its sample, this clonotype was seen a few times. This sequence joins TRBV12-5 and TRBJ2-3; 7 nucleotides line up with TRBD2. After removal of 10 bases from V and 3 bases from J, the junction contained 10 bases not matched to a gene. The germline V gene encodes CDR1 LGHNT and CDR2 FRNRAP. This CDR3 is built from 14 residues. The CDR3, as DNA: TGTGCTACAGCCCTGGGGGGGAGGACAGATACGCAGTATTTT. Residues: CATALGGRTDTQYF.

A few counts support this clonotype. V usage is TRBV4-1 and J usage is TRBJ2-5; TRBD2 agrees at 11 bases. The V segment lost 4 bases and the J segment 2 bases; nucleotides outside the gene matches: 6. This CDR3 has 16 residues. In germline, CDR1 is MGHRA, CDR2 YSYEKL. The CDR3 DNA sequence: TGCGCCAGCAGCCCCCGACTAGCGGGGAAACAAGAGACCCAGTACTTC. Protein sequence: CASSPRLAGKQETQYF.

This clonotype has a handful of counts. The chain links TRBV5-1 to TRBJ2-1, with TRBD2 as a possible D gene (5 bases). Germline V gene sequence: CDR1 SGHRS, CDR2 YFSETQ. The V end was cut by 0 bases, the J end by 0 bases, with 10 bases between. The CDR3 runs to 16 residues. CDR3 residues: CASSLVGGPSYNEQFF. CDR3 nucleotide sequence: TGCGCCAGCAGCTTGGTCGGCGGGCCCTCCTACAATGAGCAGTTCTTC.

The table lists this clonotype with a few counts. The gene calls are TRBV12-3 or TRBV12-4 and TRBJ2-4; D is uncertain. The length of the CDR3 is 13 residues. V was shortened by 2 bases and J by 3 bases, with 5 bases between the two germline ends. In DNA, the CDR3 is TGTGCCAGCAGTTTAACAGACAAAAACATTCAGTACTTC. It specifies CASSLTDKNIQYF.

This clonotype came up a few times. This chain uses TRBV30 with TRBJ2-7; perhaps D is TRBD1 or TRBD2 (5 bases each). The CDR3 totals 13 residues. The V end lost 0 bases, the J end lost 3 bases, and 9 bases lay between the germline ends. The V gene's germline CDR1 is GTSNPN and CDR2 SVGIG (reference sequence). The CDR3 reads CAWSVEGFYEQYF. CDR3 coding DNA: TGTGCCTGGAGTGTAGAGGGGTTCTACGAGCAGTACTTC.

This clonotype was detected only a few times. V gene TRBV12-3 or TRBV12-4 combines with J gene TRBJ2-5; D tentatively fits TRBD1 or TRBD2 (7 bases each). V lost 5 bases to trimming and J lost 5 bases, with 15 bases between them. This CDR3 has 14 amino acids. The chain's CDR3 is CASSKNRGGETQYF. The CDR3 coding sequence is TGTGCCAGCAGTAAAAACAGGGGAGGGGAGACCCAGTACTTC.

The chain employs TRBV20-1 and TRBJ2-3; TRBD1 or TRBD2 may be the D gene (5 bases each). The ends were cut back, 0 bases at V and 8 bases at J, with 6 bases in the middle. Germline V lookup: CDR1 DFQATT, CDR2 SNEGSKA (reference sequence). CDR3 length: 11 amino acids. The chain's CDR3 is CSARDGTTQYF. CDR3 sequence (DNA): TGCAGTGCTAGAGATGGGACTACGCAGTATTTT.

Ten or more counts support this clonotype. The CDR3 region is CASSLGPLRETQYF. The CDR3 DNA is TGTGCCAGCAGCTTGGGGCCCCTTCGGGAGACCCAGTACTTC. The rearrangement uses TRBV5-8 and TRBJ2-5; D unclear. This CDR3 has 14 amino acids. V lost 0 bases and J lost 5, with 11 bases in between. Germline loops: CDR1 SGHTS, CDR2 YDEGEE.